A single sample is the source of the 9 T cell receptor beta chains below, sequenced in a study of response to subunit inactivated influenza vaccine. TCRdb fed the RT-PCR reads into MiXCR, producing one record per CDR3 protein. The data contain hundreds of thousands of distinct CDR3 sequences, 20% to 25% of them singletons. Source: PBMCs from blood, taken less than 22 months after vaccination. The receptor set was obtained from a man between 50 and 75 years old who received an inactivated influenza vaccine.

The V gene is TRBV5-1, the J gene TRBJ2-7, with a weak D call TRBD2 (6 bases). CDR1 and CDR2 (germline): SGHRS, YFSETQ. Between the trimmed V and J ends, which lost 0 bases and 2 bases, there was a span of 12 bases. The CDR3 sequence is 15 residues long. The CDR3 DNA sequence: TGCGCCAGCAGCTTGGCCCAGCGGGCTACCTACGAGCAGTACTTC. It specifies CASSLAQRATYEQYF. Full variable domain (missing parts from reference TRBV5-1 and TRBJ2-7): KAGVTQTPRYLIKTRGQQVTLSCSPISGHRSVSWYQQTPGQGLQFLFEYFSETQRNKGNFPGRFSGRQFSNSRSEMNVSTLELGDSALYLCASSLAQRATYEQYFGPGTRLTVT.

The rearrangement uses TRBV10-3 and TRBJ2-4; the D call may be TRBD1 or TRBD2 (5 bases each). Between the trimmed V and J ends, which lost 11 bases and 8 bases, there was a span of 22 bases. Germline lookup yields CDR1 ENHRY and CDR2 SYGVKD. CDR3 size: 14 residues. The CDR3 coding sequence is TGTGCCTTCCGACCGGGACGCCAGATATACATTCAGTACTTC. Translated, it gives CAFRPGRQIYIQYF.

The rearrangement links TRBV19 to TRBJ1-1; maybe TRBD1 (6 bases). The CDR3 contains 14 residues. V shed 8 bases and J shed 3 bases, with 16 bases lying between them. CDR1 is LNHDA, CDR2 SQIVND, per germline (reference sequence). The CDR3 region has the DNA TGTGCCAGTCCGGGTGACAGGCTGTACACTGAAGCTTTCTTT. Residues: CASPGDRLYTEAFF.

This clonotype has more than one count but fewer than ten. The chain couples TRBV5-1 to TRBJ2-1; D might be TRBD2 (6 bases). The CDR3 loop spans 16 amino acids. Trimming left V 0 bases short and J 4 bases short, with 14 bases between. Germline CDR1 reads SGHRS; CDR2 reads YFSETQ. The CDR3 DNA reads TGCGCCAGCAGCTTGGCCAAGGGACTGAATTACAATGAGCAGTTCTTC. Amino acid sequence: CASSLAKGLNYNEQFF.

Points on this clonotype: A much larger clone differs by one base, so this may be a read error. V gene TRBV7-2 combines with J gene TRBJ1-5; D is unclear. V lost 1 base, J lost 1 base, and 11 bases lay in between. Germline loops: CDR1 SGHTA, CDR2 FQGNSA. The CDR3 is made up of 16 amino acids. CDR3 loop: CASSLEAPRSNQPQHF. CDR3 DNA sequence: TGTGCCAGCAGCTTAGAGGCCCCGCGGAGCAATCAGCCCCAGCATTTT.

This clonotype showed up many times. The V and J genes are TRBV6-2 or TRBV6-3 and TRBJ1-1, with unresolved D. The V gene lost 2 bases and the J gene lost 1 base, with 11 bases spanning the gap. The CDR3 runs 15 residues. Germline CDR1 reads MNHEY; CDR2 reads SVGEGT. CDR3 sequence: CASSYPRGANTEAFF. DNA of the CDR3: TGTGCCAGCAGTTACCCCCGAGGCGCGAACACTGAAGCTTTCTTT.

Worth noting for this clonotype: Germline is not matched at one junction end, which may reflect a read error. The chain employs TRBV7-9 and TRBJ1-1; 7 bases are shared with TRBD1. Germline CDR1 reads SEHNR; CDR2 reads FQNEAQ (reference sequence). CDR3 length: 13 amino acids. CDR3 loop: CASSFRGGTQAFF. As DNA, the CDR3 is TGTGCCAGCAGCTTTAGAGGGGGCACTCAAGCTTTCTTT.

Written as DNA, the CDR3 is TGTGCCAGCAGCGCGGGGGGAGGGACCCAGTACTTC. It translates to CASSAGGGTQYF. The V gene is TRBV7-2, the J gene TRBJ2-5; 8 positions match TRBD2. Trimming cost V 5 bases and J 7 bases; bases outside gene matches: 3. This CDR3 has 12 residues. Germline CDR1 SGHTA, CDR2 FQGNSA.

The chain recombines TRBV4-3 with TRBJ2-1; 9 nucleotides line up with TRBD2. This CDR3 region has 15 residues. V dropped 5 bases and J dropped 3; count of bases not matched to a gene: 5. From germline, CDR1 is LGHNA and CDR2 YSLEER. The CDR3 protein is CASSKGLADYNEQFF. The CDR3 region has the DNA TGCGCCAGCAGCAAGGGACTAGCTGACTACAATGAGCAGTTCTTC.